This TCR beta chain was captured in a study of T cells in Graves' hyperthyroidism and ophthalmopathy. Template material for amplifying TCR beta CDR3 regions consisted of RNA transcripts. The study used the HTBI primer set for a first-round RT-PCR of the TCR CDR3. TCRdb re-called the multiplex PCR reads through MiXCR, storing one row per CDR3 protein. The sample shows about 720,000 distinct CDR3 sequences, around a sixth of them seen only once. Study-wide results and limits: A model using 13 V-J features told ophthalmopathy apart from stable hyperthyroidism. Most clonotypes expanded in the thyroid (above 0.001) were also present in blood.

With regard to this clonotype: Its matching antigen is unknown.

Blood was drawn at first hyperthyroidism diagnosis, before any ophthalmopathy symptoms. This CDR3 has 15 amino acids. V lost 2 bases, J lost 1 base, and 12 bases lay in between. Germline V CDR1 and CDR2: SGHRS, YFSETQ. The receptor comes from a woman in her 50s with Graves' hyperthyroidism that later progressed to Graves' ophthalmopathy. Source material: blood. V gene TRBV5-1 combines with J gene TRBJ1-1, with D tentatively TRBD1 (5 bases). The CDR3 nucleotides read TGCGCCAGCAGCTTCGGGTTTCAGGGGAACACTGAAGCTTTCTTT. It translates to CASSFGFQGNTEAFF.